The 5 T cell receptor beta chains in this list originate from one sample, sequenced in a study of response to subunit inactivated influenza vaccine. TCRdb passed the RT-PCR reads through MiXCR, listing each CDR3 protein once. The sample lists roughly 570,000 distinct CDR3 sequences, over 10% occurring once. The sample in question was PBMCs from blood, obtained 40 to 50 days after vaccination. Receptors originate from a man aged 45-65 years who received an inactivated influenza vaccine.

This clonotype was seen only a few times. The rearrangement links TRBV4-1 to TRBJ1-1; unclear D gene. The CDR3 has 12 amino acids. CDR1 MGHRA and CDR2 YSYEKL come from the germline V gene. V gave up 1 base and J gave up 7 bases, with 7 bases separating them. Here the CDR3 reads CASSQVSGEAFF. CDR3 DNA sequence: TGCGCCAGCAGCCAAGTCAGTGGTGAAGCTTTCTTT.

The chain joins TRBV11-1 to TRBJ1-6; 7 nucleotides agree with TRBD1. This CDR3 comprises 19 residues. J gave up 0 bases and V 4 bases, and 12 bases lay outside the gene matches. Germline CDR1 and CDR2: SGHAT and FQDESV (reference sequence). The CDR3 protein is CASSSPGQTIFSYNSPLHF. CDR3 DNA sequence: TGTGCCAGCAGCTCCCCGGGACAGACTATCTTCTCCTATAATTCACCCCTCCACTTT. Complete variable domain (other parts from reference TRBV11-1 and TRBJ1-6): EAEVAQSPRYKITEKSQAVAFWCDPISGHATLYWYRQILGQGPELLVQFQDESVVDDSQLPKDRFSAERLKGVDSTLKIQPAELGDSAMYLCASSSPGQTIFSYNSPLHFGNGTRLTVT.

In this sample, this clonotype turned up many times. J is TRBJ2-7 and V is TRBV5-1; D is unclear. V was shortened by 0 bases and J by 2 bases, with 6 bases between the two germline ends. The CDR3 has 13 residues. CDR1 is SGHRS, CDR2 YFSETQ, per germline. The CDR3 sequence: CASSLELAYEQYF. The CDR3 nucleotides read TGCGCCAGCAGCTTGGAGTTGGCCTACGAGCAGTACTTC.

This chain links TRBV2 with TRBJ1-1; D unresolved. V was pared by 9 bases and J by 0 bases, with 11 bases between. The CDR3 is 13 residues long. Germline V lookup: CDR1 SNHLY, CDR2 FYNNEI. The CDR3 protein is CASVKEMNTEAFF. Here the CDR3 DNA reads TGTGCCAGTGTGAAGGAGATGAACACTGAAGCTTTCTTT.

This clonotype was seen a handful of times. The V gene is TRBV12-3 or TRBV12-4, the J gene TRBJ2-7; 7 nucleotides agree with TRBD1. This CDR3 comprises 13 residues. With V trimmed by 7 bases and J by 1 base, 4 bases remained unmatched. The CDR3 sequence: CASKRGPSYEQYF. CDR3 nucleotide sequence: TGTGCCAGCAAAAGGGGGCCATCCTACGAGCAGTACTTC.